This entry lists 10 T cell receptor beta chains sequenced from one sample in a study of blood T cell repertoires in COVID-19. The table came from immunoSEQ multiplex PCR; TCRdb's copy has only in-frame clones and leaves some out. The profile covers approximately 200,000 clones, with 85% to 90% appearing a single time and 3.5% taken by the ten largest. The sample was PBMCs or T cells enriched from blood (not recorded which). The receptors shown here come from a woman under 30 in a cohort exposed to, infected with or recovered from COVID-19 (not recorded which).

The V call is TRBV19, the J call TRBJ1-5; possible D gene TRBD1, 5 bases. The CDR3 covers 14 residues. CDR1 is LNHDA, CDR2 SQIVND, per germline (reference sequence). The V end was cut by 7 bases, the J end by 7 bases, with 17 bases between. The CDR3 region is CASNFGREGQPQHF. In DNA, the CDR3 is TGTGCCAGTAATTTTGGCAGGGAGGGCCAGCCCCAGCATTTT.

The chain has TRBV24-1 and TRBJ1-4, with TRBD1 as a possible D gene (5 bases). The CDR3 length is 15 residues. Per germline, CDR1 KGHDR and CDR2 SFDVKD. V gave up 7 bases and J gave up 8 bases, with 19 bases separating them. The DNA of the CDR3 is TGTGCCACCAGCGATGGTGGCAGGGCGCGGGAAAAACTGTTTTTT. Protein sequence: CATSDGGRAREKLFF.

The V and J genes are TRBV14 and TRBJ1-1; no reliable D call. There are 16 residues in the CDR3. Trimming took 5 bases from V and 3 from J, leaving 19 bases between them. CDR1 and CDR2 (germline): SGHDN, FVKESK. Here the CDR3 reads CASSKRAGTWHTEAFF. CDR3 DNA sequence: TGTGCCAGCAGCAAAAGGGCGGGCACCTGGCACACTGAAGCTTTCTTT.

This chain joins TRBV18 and TRBJ1-2; D is unresolved. This CDR3 is built from 15 residues. The V end was cut by 10 bases, the J end by 8 bases, with 26 bases between. From germline, CDR1 is KGHSH and CDR2 LQKENI. The CDR3 DNA is TGTGCCACGGGTGTGCTGTCCGGACTCGCCGAAGGCTACACCTTC. Translating gives CATGVLSGLAEGYTF.

The chain has TRBV9 and TRBJ1-1; perhaps TRBD1 as D (5 bases). The V gene's germline CDR1 is SGDLS and CDR2 YYNGEE. The CDR3 covers 16 residues. Between the trimmed V and J ends, which lost 0 bases and 2 bases, there was a span of 14 bases. CDR3 in amino acids: CASSVAGGGGNTEAFF. Here the CDR3 DNA reads TGTGCCAGCAGCGTAGCGGGTGGGGGGGGAAACACTGAAGCTTTCTTT.

J is TRBJ1-6 and V is TRBV9; tentatively, D is TRBD1 (6 bases). The germline CDR1 and CDR2 sequences are SGDLS and YYNGEE. V was clipped by 4 bases and J by 11 bases, with 13 bases between them. The CDR3 has 13 residues. CDR3 residues: CASSYRTAPPLHF. The DNA of the CDR3 is TGTGCCAGCAGCTACCGGACAGCTCCACCCCTCCACTTT.

The rearrangement uses TRBV4-2 and TRBJ1-2, with TRBD1 matching 7 bases. Germline V gives CDR1 LGHNA, CDR2 YNFKEQ. The CDR3 length is 17 residues. The ends lost 0 bases at V and 0 bases at J; junction bases unmatched: 7. In DNA, the CDR3 is TGTGCCAGCAGCCAAGATAGGGGGACAGCCACTAACTATGGCTACACCTTC. Residues: CASSQDRGTATNYGYTF.

This clone was detected a few times. The V and J genes are TRBV4-1 and TRBJ1-2; no firm D call. The CDR3 extends over 13 amino acids. CDR1 and CDR2 (germline): MGHRA, YSYEKL. V was shortened by 0 bases and J by 6 bases, with 8 bases between the two germline ends. The CDR3 DNA reads as TGCGCCAGCAGCCAAGAATGGGGAGATGGCTACACCTTC. Translation gives CASSQEWGDGYTF.

The chain is built from TRBV5-1 and TRBJ1-2; 9 bases line up with TRBD1. This CDR3 is 16 amino acids long. The J segment lost 2 bases and the V segment lost 4 bases, leaving 9 bases of the junction unmatched. Germline CDR1 SGHRS, CDR2 YFSETQ. CDR3 loop: CASSPGQGISNYGYTF. The DNA of the CDR3 is TGCGCCAGCAGCCCGGGACAGGGTATTTCGAACTATGGCTACACCTTC.

J is TRBJ1-2 and V is TRBV27; D gene ambiguous. This CDR3 spans 13 amino acids. From germline, CDR1 is MNHEY and CDR2 SMNVEV (reference sequence). The germline V and J ends were trimmed by 8 bases and 6 bases, with 16 bases remaining between them. The CDR3 bases are TGTGCCAGCGGCCGCACTGTAGAGGATGGCTACACCTTC. Its translation is CASGRTVEDGYTF.